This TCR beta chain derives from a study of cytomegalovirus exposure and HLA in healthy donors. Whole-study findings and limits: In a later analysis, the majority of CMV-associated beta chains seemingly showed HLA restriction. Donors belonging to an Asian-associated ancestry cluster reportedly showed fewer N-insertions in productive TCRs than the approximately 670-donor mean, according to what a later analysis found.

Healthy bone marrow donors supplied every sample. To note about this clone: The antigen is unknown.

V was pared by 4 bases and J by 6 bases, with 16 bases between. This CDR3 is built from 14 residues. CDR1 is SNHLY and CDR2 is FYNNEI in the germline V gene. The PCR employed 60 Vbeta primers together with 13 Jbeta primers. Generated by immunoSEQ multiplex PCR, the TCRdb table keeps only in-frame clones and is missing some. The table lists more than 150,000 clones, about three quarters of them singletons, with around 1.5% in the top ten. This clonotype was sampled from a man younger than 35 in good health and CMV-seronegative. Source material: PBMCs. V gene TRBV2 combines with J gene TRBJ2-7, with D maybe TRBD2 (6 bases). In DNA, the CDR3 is TGTGCCAGCAGTGCGCGCCCTAGCGTAGGCGAGCAGTACTTC. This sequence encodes CASSARPSVGEQYF. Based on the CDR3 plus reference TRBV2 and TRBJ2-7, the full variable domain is EPEVTQTPSHQVTQMGQEVILRCVPISNHLYFYWYRQILGQKVEFLVSFYNNEISEKSEIFDDQFSVERPDGSNFTLKIRSTKLEDSAMYFCASSARPSVGEQYFGPGTRLTVT.